This T cell receptor beta chain was captured by sequencing in a study of blood T cell repertoires in COVID-19. Study background: Researchers got acute and convalescent COVID-19 samples from the United States, Italy and Spain. PBMCs, B-cell-depleted T cells, or T cells provided the cDNA or gDNA that made up the material.

Original analysis: Amplification from reference gene primers served as the basis for estimated nucleated cell counts. Clones were read by immunoSEQ multiplex PCR, and TCRdb kept only the in-frame ones, dropping some. V, J and clone size are those of that table, while D and trimming were read from the DNA. The sample consists of some 130,000 clones, roughly nine tenths of them appearing once. Followed over time, Seattle patients had been enrolled while infection was active. CDR1 and CDR2 (germline): MDHEN, SYDVKM. The CDR3 is 16 amino acids. V was cut by 5 bases and J by 4 bases, with 20 bases left in between. The sample holds one count of this clone.

The sample consisted of peripheral blood. This receptor was identified in a woman in her 70s with COVID-19, enrolled during active disease. The gene calls are TRBV28 and TRBJ1-1; tentatively, D is TRBD1 (5 bases). The CDR3 nucleotides are TGTGCCAGCAGTCCTCTAGGGGCAGCAGCGGGCACTGAAGCTTTCTTT. Protein product: CASSPLGAAAGTEAFF. Full variable domain (missing parts from reference TRBV28 and TRBJ1-1): DVKVTQSSRYLVKRTGEKVFLECVQDMDHENMFWYRQDPGLGLRLIYFSYDVKMKEKGDIPEGYSVSREKKERFSLILESASTNQTSMYLCASSPLGAAAGTEAFFGQGTRLTVV.